This T cell receptor beta chain was sequenced for a study of shared clonotypes between healthy human individuals. Study overall: There were three CD4 naive, three CD4 memory, two CD8 naive and one CD8 memory plates per donor.

General study results and limits: Clonotype sharing among donors was thought likely to change with sequencing depth. Naive CD4 clonotype sharing across a few donors was around 5%. The four-donor shared clonotypes exceeded non-shared clonotypes in generation probability, with non-shared ones scoring lower.

After removal of 6 bases from V and 5 bases from J, the junction contained 3 bases not matched to a gene. Per the germline V gene, CDR1 is MDHEN and CDR2 is SYDVKM. The CDR3 spans 14 residues. Regarding this clone: The antigen remains unidentified.

Assay: immunoSEQ multiplex PCR; the TCRdb copy retains only in-frame clones and omits some. The data contain over 300,000 clones, around 90% of them seen just once; the ten biggest clones take up around 16%. V usage is TRBV28 and J usage is TRBJ2-5, with TRBD2 matching 13 bases. The material sequenced was memory CD8+ T cells sorted from blood. Subset of the sample: CD45RO+ cells pooled with CCR7-negative TemRA cells. The sequence derives from a man aged 18 to 30 in good health. The CDR3 protein is CASSPGLAGETQYF. DNA of the CDR3: TGTGCCAGCAGCCCGGGACTAGCGGGGGAGACCCAGTACTTC.